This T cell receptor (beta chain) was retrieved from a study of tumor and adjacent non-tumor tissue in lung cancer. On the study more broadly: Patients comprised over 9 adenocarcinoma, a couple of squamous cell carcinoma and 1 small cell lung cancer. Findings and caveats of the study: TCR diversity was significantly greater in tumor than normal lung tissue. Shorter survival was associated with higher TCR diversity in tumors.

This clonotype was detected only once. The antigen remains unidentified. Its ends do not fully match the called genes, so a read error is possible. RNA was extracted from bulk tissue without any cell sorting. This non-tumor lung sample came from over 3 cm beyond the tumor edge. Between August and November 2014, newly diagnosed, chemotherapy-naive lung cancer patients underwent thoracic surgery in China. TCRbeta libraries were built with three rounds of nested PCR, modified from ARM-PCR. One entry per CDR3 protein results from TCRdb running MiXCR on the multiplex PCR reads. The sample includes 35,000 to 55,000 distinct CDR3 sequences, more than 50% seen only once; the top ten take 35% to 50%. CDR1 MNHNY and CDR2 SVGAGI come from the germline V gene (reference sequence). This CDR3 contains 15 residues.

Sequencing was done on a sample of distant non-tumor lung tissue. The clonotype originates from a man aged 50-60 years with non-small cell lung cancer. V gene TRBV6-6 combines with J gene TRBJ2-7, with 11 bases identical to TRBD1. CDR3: CASSKGTGGKYEEYF. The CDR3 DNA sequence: TGTGCCAGCAGCAAAGGGACAGGGGGAAAGTACGAGGAGTACTTC.